This T cell receptor beta chain was obtained from a study of T-cell memory formation after mild COVID-19. For the study at large: Largely, TCR clusters stayed within a single donor.

This clonotype appeared a few times. Antigen specificity is unknown. V was shortened by 0 bases and J by 7 bases, with 9 bases between the two germline ends. Germline loops: CDR1 MNHNS, CDR2 SASEGT. There are 13 residues in the CDR3. One entry per CDR3 protein results from TCRdb running MiXCR on the 5' RACE reads. The sample consists of hundreds of thousands of distinct CDR3 sequences, 24% of them appearing once. Study-level points and caveats: The appearance of some responding clones in pre-infection memory suggested that cross-reactive memory joined. A second wave of clones peaked on day 37, and their SARS-CoV-2 specificity went unconfirmed. Contracting clones localized mainly to CM and EM when CD4+ and mainly to EMRA when CD8+.

Sequenced material: PBMCs or a T cell subset sorted from them (not recorded which). The gene calls are TRBV6-1 and TRBJ1-2; D gene uncertain. The receptor was isolated from an adult woman who had mild COVID-19 (a few samples of this study predate the infection). Cell type and time point are not known. In DNA form, the CDR3 reads TGTGCCAGCAGTGAAGCCGCAGTGGGTGGCTACACCTTC. It specifies CASSEAAVGGYTF.